These T cell receptor beta chains were read from a single sample in a study of shared clonotypes between healthy human individuals. The protocol was immunoSEQ multiplex PCR, while the TCRdb copy is restricted to in-frame clones and leaves out a portion. The table includes nearly 600,000 clones, just under 97% detected once. Material: naive CD8+ T cells sorted from blood. The receptors were sampled from a woman aged 30 to 39 in good health. Each CDR3 is given with its conserved first and last residue. The D gene is left open where the match is weak. Some rows have no size entry. The others give once, few or many, or a class for an expanded clone.

.	TRBV9	TRBJ2-7	.	CASSPHLSPYEQYF	TGTGCCAGCAGCCCACACCTCTCTCCTTACGAGCAGTACTTC
.	TRBV4-1	TRBJ2-3	TRBD2	CASSQSPRTSGSSTDTQYF	TGCGCCAGCAGCCAATCTCCCCGGACTAGCGGCTCTAGCACAGATACGCAGTATTTT
.	TRBV7-9	TRBJ2-1	.	CASSFTSDNEQFF	TGTGCCAGCAGCTTTACCTCAGACAATGAGCAGTTCTTC
once	TRBV2	TRBJ2-7	.	CASSGQTYEQYF	TGTGCCAGCAGCGGGCAGACCTACGAGCAGTACTTC
few	TRBV5-4	TRBJ2-1	.	CASSLLNEQFF	TGTGCCAGCAGCCTCCTCAATGAGCAGTTCTTC
.	TRBV27	TRBJ1-2	.	CASRYQGTYGYTF	TGTGCCAGCAGATATCAGGGGACTTATGGCTACACCTTC
.	TRBV6-5	TRBJ1-2	.	CASSFEGYYGYTF	TGTGCCAGCAGTTTCGAGGGCTACTATGGCTACACCTTC
.	TRBV21-1	TRBJ2-3	.	CASSQNPAGGPPVATQYF	TGTGCCAGCAGCCAAAACCCCGCGGGAGGGCCACCAGTTGCCACGCAGTATTTT
once	TRBV30	TRBJ2-5	.	CAGSLAGLQETQYF	TGTGCCGGGAGCCTCGCTGGACTACAAGAGACCCAGTACTTC
.	TRBV27	TRBJ2-7	TRBD1	CASSLGRGKNEQYF	TGTGCCAGCAGTTTAGGCAGGGGGAAGAACGAGCAGTACTTC
.	TRBV4-1	TRBJ1-5	.	CASSQDPRQYSNQPQHF	TGCGCCAGCAGCCAAGATCCACGACAATATAGCAATCAGCCCCAGCATTTT
once	TRBV29-1	TRBJ2-7	.	CSVETSLDEQYF	TGCAGCGTAGAGACTAGTTTGGACGAGCAGTACTTC
.	TRBV5-4	TRBJ2-7	.	CASSLSGKADYEQYF	TGTGCCAGCAGCTTGTCGGGGAAAGCGGACTACGAGCAGTACTTC
.	TRBV13	TRBJ2-7	.	CASSLAGRAYEQYF	TGTGCCAGCAGCTTAGCAGGACGGGCCTACGAGCAGTACTTC
.	TRBV5-1	TRBJ2-7	.	CASSYPYEQYF	TGCGCCAGCAGCTACCCCTACGAGCAGTACTTC
.	TRBV14	TRBJ2-2	.	CASSQDWTGELFF	TGTGCCAGCAGCCAAGACTGGACCGGGGAGCTGTTTTTT
.	TRBV19	TRBJ2-2	TRBD2	CASSSMLGLAGGAGTGELFF	TGTGCCAGTAGTTCAATGTTAGGACTAGCGGGAGGGGCGGGCACCGGGGAGCTGTTTTTT
.	TRBV2	TRBJ2-1	.	CASTPGDPHEEAYNEQFF	TGTGCCAGCACCCCAGGGGACCCACACGAAGAGGCATACAATGAGCAGTTCTTC
.	TRBV2	TRBJ2-5	.	CASSYLITGYQETQYF	TGTGCCAGCAGTTACCTGATTACAGGGTACCAAGAGACCCAGTACTTC
once	TRBV13	TRBJ2-2	.	CASTLGGPANTGELFF	TGTGCCAGCACTCTCGGCGGCCCTGCGAACACCGGGGAGCTGTTTTTT
.	TRBV10-2	TRBJ2-7	.	CASSDPLDYLVPAEQYF	TGCGCCAGCAGTGACCCTCTTGACTACCTAGTCCCCGCCGAGCAGTACTTC
once	TRBV29-1	TRBJ2-2	.	CSVEDGNTGELFF	TGCAGCGTTGAAGATGGGAACACCGGGGAGCTGTTTTTT
.	TRBV20-1	TRBJ1-2	.	CSAPYYGYTF	TGCAGTGCCCCCTACTATGGCTACACCTTC